The entry below describes one T cell receptor beta chain. The data derive from a study of blood T cell repertoires in COVID-19. Trimming removed 7 bases at V and 4 bases at J, with 18 bases between. Germline V CDR1 and CDR2: SGHVS, FNYEAQ. CDR3 size: 15 residues. TCRdb's table, derived via immunoSEQ multiplex PCR, lists solely in-frame clones and lacks some. The data hold around 150,000 clones, with 86% observed a single time. This rearrangement joins TRBV7-6 to TRBJ2-3; D may be TRBD1 (7 bases). The sequence came from a man between 65 and 80 years old with acute or convalescent COVID-19. Sequencing input: peripheral blood. The CDR3 DNA is TGTGCCAGCACCCAAAGCGGAGGGGGCGCAGATACGCAGTATTTT. Its protein product is CASTQSGGGADTQYF.